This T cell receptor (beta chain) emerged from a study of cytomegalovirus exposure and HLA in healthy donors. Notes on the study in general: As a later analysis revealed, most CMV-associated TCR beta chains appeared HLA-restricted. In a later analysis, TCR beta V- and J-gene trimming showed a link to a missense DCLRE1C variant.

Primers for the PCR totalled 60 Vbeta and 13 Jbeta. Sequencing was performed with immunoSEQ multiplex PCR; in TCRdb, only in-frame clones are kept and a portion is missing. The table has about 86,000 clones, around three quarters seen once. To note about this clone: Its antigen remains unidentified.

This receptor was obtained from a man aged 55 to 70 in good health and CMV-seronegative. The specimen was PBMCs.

The CDR3, as DNA: TGTGCCAGCAGCCAAGTCACCGTCCTAGCGGGAGGGAACACAGATACGCAGTATTTT. Translated, it gives CASSQVTVLAGGNTDTQYF. The chain uses TRBV4-2 and TRBJ2-3; TRBD2 matches 12 bases. The CDR3 is 19 residues long. Germline CDR1 and CDR2: LGHNA and YNFKEQ. V dropped 1 base and J dropped 2; count of bases not matched to a gene: 10.